These 28 T cell receptor beta chains were all obtained from the same sample, sequenced in a study of T-cell memory formation after mild COVID-19 (dated by TCRdb to 2020 to 2022). The protocol used for the library was 5' RACE. These reads were obtained on an Illumina NovaSeq 6000. TCRdb reran the public reads through fastp at Q25 and MiXCR, keeping productive beta chains. Rows with a matching CDR3 protein are joined into one entry that keeps the most common DNA and genes. Within this sample are 150,000 or so distinct CDR3 sequences, with about 28% of them counted one time only. The ten largest clonotypes hold 12% of the sample. Source material: PBMCs or a T cell subset sorted from them (not recorded which). The receptors derive from an adult woman who had mild COVID-19 (a few samples of this study predate the infection). The sample titles of this study are shuffled in the database, so cell type and time point are left out; the donor was told from shared clones.

The rearrangement uses TRBV4-1 and TRBJ1-1; 7 bases map to TRBD1. This CDR3 is 16 amino acids long. V trimming: 1 base; J trimming: 10 bases; junction bases outside the gene matches: 15. The germline CDR1 and CDR2 sequences are MGHRA and YSYEKL. This CDR3 reads CASSQGQTGPIRTAFF. The CDR3 region has the DNA TGCGCCAGCAGCCAAGGGCAGACAGGGCCGATAAGGACAGCTTTCTTT.

This rearrangement joins TRBV27 to TRBJ2-1, with D perhaps assigned TRBD1 or TRBD2 (5 bases each). Germline loops: CDR1 MNHEY, CDR2 SMNVEV (reference sequence). The CDR3 runs to 11 residues. The ends were cut back, 8 bases at V and 7 bases at J, with 9 bases in the middle. The DNA for the CDR3 is TGTGCCAGCGGGACCGGGAATGAGCAGTTCTTC. Encoded protein: CASGTGNEQFF.

The chain is built from TRBV15 and TRBJ1-5; D is uncertain. CDR1 and CDR2 (germline): LNHNV, YYDKDF (reference sequence). The V end lost 0 bases, the J end lost 5 bases, and 5 bases lay between the germline ends. The CDR3 length is 13 residues. CDR3 sequence reads: CATSRESYQPQHF. The CDR3 DNA reads as TGTGCCACCAGCAGAGAAAGCTATCAGCCCCAGCATTTT.

This clonotype was detected a few times. The chain joins TRBV27 to TRBJ2-7, with D unclear. Trimming cost V 3 bases and J 6 bases, with 9 bases left between them. Germline CDR1 and CDR2: MNHEY and SMNVEV (reference sequence). The CDR3 length is 12 residues. The CDR3 DNA reads TGTGCCAGCAGTTTTTTGGGATCCGAGCAGTACTTC. It encodes CASSFLGSEQYF.

This sequence joins TRBV20-1 and TRBJ2-1, with 7 bases identical to TRBD1. Germline CDR1 DFQATT, CDR2 SNEGSKA (reference sequence). The ends lost 3 bases at V and 8 bases at J; junction bases unmatched: 4. The CDR3 has 12 residues. CDR3 region: CSARQGVDEQFF. In DNA, the CDR3 is TGCAGTGCTAGGCAGGGGGTCGATGAGCAGTTCTTC.

This chain joins TRBV18 and TRBJ2-2; 7 nucleotides agree with TRBD1. The CDR3 covers 15 residues. The trim removed 3 bases at V and 4 bases at J, leaving 5 bases unmatched. The germline gives CDR1 KGHSH, CDR2 LQKENI. In DNA, the CDR3 is TGTGCCAGCTCACCGCGACAGGGCGCCACCGGGGAGCTGTTTTTT. Translating gives CASSPRQGATGELFF. The whole variable domain, remainder taken from reference TRBV18 and TRBJ2-2, is NAGVMQNPRHLVRRRGQEARLRCSPMKGHSHVYWYRQLPEEGLKFMVYLQKENIIDESGMPKERFSAEFPKEGPSILRIQQVVRGDSAAYFCASSPRQGATGELFFGEGSRLTVL.

The CDR3 nucleotides are TGTGCCAGCAGCTTAGGGACAGGGGATAGTGAGCAGTTCTTC. Translating gives CASSLGTGDSEQFF. V gene TRBV7-9 combines with J gene TRBJ2-1, with TRBD1 identical over 9 bases. Germline values: CDR1 SEHNR, CDR2 FQNEAQ (reference sequence). CDR3 length: 14 residues. V shed 1 base, J shed 9 bases, and the junction held 4 bases outside the gene matches. Based on the CDR3 plus reference TRBV7-9 and TRBJ2-1, the full variable domain is DTGVSQNPRHKITKRGQNVTFRCDPISEHNRLYWYRQTLGQGPEFLTYFQNEAQLEKSRLLSDRFSAERPKGSFSTLEIQRTEQGDSAMYLCASSLGTGDSEQFFGPGTRLTVL.

This clonotype was seen more than once but under ten times. V usage is TRBV7-9 and J usage is TRBJ2-7; tentative D call: TRBD1 (6 bases). Germline V lookup: CDR1 SEHNR, CDR2 FQNEAQ (reference sequence). This CDR3 region has 15 residues. The V end was cut by 5 bases, the J end by 2 bases, with 16 bases between. CDR3: CASSPTDRWPYEQYF. In DNA, the CDR3 is TGTGCCAGCAGCCCCACGGACAGATGGCCCTACGAGCAGTACTTC.

The J gene is TRBJ1-2, the V gene TRBV12-3 or TRBV12-4; possibly TRBD1 for D (5 bases). The CDR3 totals 13 residues. The V and J ends lost 3 bases and 6 bases respectively, with 11 bases between them. Written as DNA, the CDR3 is TGTGCCAGCAGTTTGGGGGTGCCCCATGGCTACACCTTC. It codes for CASSLGVPHGYTF.

The rearrangement uses TRBV6-2 or TRBV6-3 and TRBJ2-7; 7 bases match TRBD2. With 6 bases clipped from V and 5 bases from J, the junction kept 13 bases outside the gene matches. There are 15 residues in the CDR3. From germline, CDR1 is MNHEY and CDR2 SVGEGT. The CDR3 region is CASSREDLKGHEQYF. CDR3 sequence (DNA): TGTGCCAGCAGCCGGGAGGACTTAAAGGGGCACGAGCAGTACTTC.

J is TRBJ2-3 and V is TRBV12-3 or TRBV12-4; TRBD2 aligns across 10 bases. The length of the CDR3 is 16 residues. J was trimmed by 10 bases and V by 1 base; bases with no gene match: 11. The CDR3 DNA follows: TGTGCCAGCAGTTTAGTAAGGACTAGCGGTCGGGGAGCGCAGTATTTT. Protein sequence: CASSLVRTSGRGAQYF.

This clonotype has more than one count but fewer than ten. An end of the junction differs from the germline gene, which may be a read error. This chain links TRBV4-2 with TRBJ2-1, with TRBD2 matching over 7 bases. The length of the CDR3 is 12 residues. From germline, CDR1 is LGHNA and CDR2 YNFKEQ. CDR3 protein: CASSQDGGLRIF. The CDR3 nucleotides are TGTGCCAGCAGCCAAGATGGGGGACTACGAATCTTC.

The chain joins TRBV29-1 to TRBJ2-1; a weak D match, TRBD2 (6 bases). The CDR3 is made up of 14 amino acids. Trimming cost V 4 bases and J 6 bases, with 16 bases left between them. Germline V gene lookup returns CDR1 SQVTM and CDR2 ANQGSEA. CDR3 amino acids: CSVAGREVSNEQFF. CDR3 sequence (DNA): TGCAGCGTTGCGGGCAGGGAGGTCTCCAATGAGCAGTTCTTC.

This clonotype has ten or more counts. The CDR3 bases are TGTGCCAGCAGCCAAGATGTAGAGGGAAGGCAGTACTTC. Its protein is CASSQDVEGRQYF. The chain links TRBV3-1 to TRBJ2-7; tentative D call: TRBD2 (5 bases). Germline-derived CDR1 and CDR2 are LGHDT and YNNKEL (reference sequence). Trimming stripped 0 bases from V and 9 bases from J, with 12 bases between. The CDR3 runs to 13 residues.

This clonotype was detected only once. The rearrangement uses TRBV29-1 and TRBJ1-2; D remains ambiguous. V was pared by 5 bases and J by 3 bases, with 10 bases between. Germline assignment: CDR1 SQVTM and CDR2 ANQGSEA. The CDR3 covers 12 residues. DNA for the CDR3: TGCAGCGTTCTGGGAGTTGACTATGGCTACACCTTC. Translating it yields CSVLGVDYGYTF.

The CDR3 is CASSRPDRLEDTQYF. In nucleotides, the CDR3 is TGTGCCAGCAGCCGCCCGGACAGGCTGGAAGATACGCAGTATTTT. The rearrangement uses TRBV7-2 and TRBJ2-3, with 7 positions matching TRBD1. J gave up 5 bases and V 5 bases, and 10 bases lay outside the gene matches. The germline V gene has CDR1 SGHTA and CDR2 FQGNSA. The length of the CDR3 is 15 residues.

This clonotype was seen a few times. In DNA, the CDR3 is TGTGCCACCAGTGATTTGGGCAGGGCCCCGCAAGAGACCCAGTACTTC. Its protein product is CATSDLGRAPQETQYF. The chain recombines TRBV24-1 with TRBJ2-5; TRBD1 might be the D (5 bases). Trimming shortened V by 0 bases and J by 2 bases, and 12 bases separated the two germline ends. The V gene's germline CDR1 is KGHDR and CDR2 SFDVKD. There are 16 residues in the CDR3.

The V and J genes are TRBV5-1 and TRBJ2-7; weak D call: TRBD1 (6 bases). This CDR3 comprises 12 residues. Germline CDR1 is SGHRS and CDR2 is YFSETQ. V was clipped by 5 bases and J by 6 bases, with 12 bases between them. The CDR3: CASRWTVGEQYF. CDR3 DNA sequence: TGCGCCAGCAGGTGGACAGTGGGCGAGCAGTACTTC.

The V and J genes are TRBV7-9 and TRBJ2-5; the D gene is possibly TRBD1 (6 bases). Germline V gene data show CDR1 as SEHNR and CDR2 as FQNEAQ (reference sequence). The CDR3 is 16 amino acids. V dropped 5 bases and J dropped 5 bases, with 21 bases sitting between them. The CDR3 loop is CASSALSRRGLETQYF. The CDR3 coding sequence is TGTGCCAGCAGCGCCCTTTCCCGTAGGGGGTTGGAGACCCAGTACTTC.

V and J are TRBV6-5 and TRBJ2-7; the D is unclear. The CDR3 extends over 16 amino acids. Trimming removed 5 bases from V and 1 base from J, with 18 bases in between. Germline V CDR1 and CDR2: MNHEY, SVGAGI. CDR3 amino acids: CASSTALAPSSYEQYF. Written as DNA, the CDR3 is TGTGCCAGCAGTACAGCGTTAGCTCCCTCGTCCTACGAGCAGTACTTC.

This clonotype was counted between two and nine times. This chain joins TRBV25-1 and TRBJ2-3; TRBD2 matches 11 bases. V was clipped by 1 base and J by 5 bases; unmatched bases: 11. Germline CDR1 and CDR2: MGHDK and SYGVNS. The CDR3 has 18 amino acids. Here the CDR3 DNA reads TGTGCCAGCAGTGAATCTAAGCAGGGTGGGACTAGCGGAGATACGCAGTATTTT. Its protein product is CASSESKQGGTSGDTQYF.

This clonotype has a handful of counts. The gene calls are TRBV12-3 or TRBV12-4 and TRBJ2-1; 10 bases agree with TRBD2. V dropped 3 bases and J dropped 8; count of bases not matched to a gene: 4. This CDR3 contains 14 residues. The CDR3 coding sequence is TGTGCCAGCAGTTTCAGCGGGGGGGCCTATGAGCAGTTCTTC. Its translation: CASSFSGGAYEQFF.

This clonotype appeared a single time. The chain joins TRBV7-2 to TRBJ1-2, with 7 positions matching TRBD1. The CDR3 loop spans 14 amino acids. Germline V gene lookup returns CDR1 SGHTA and CDR2 FQGNSA. With V trimmed by 5 bases and J by 6 bases, 9 bases remained unmatched. The CDR3 reads CASSPRQGWNGYTF. CDR3 bases: TGTGCCAGCAGCCCCCGACAGGGCTGGAATGGCTACACCTTC.

V is TRBV11-1 and J is TRBJ2-1; 13 nucleotides line up with TRBD2. Germline values: CDR1 SGHAT, CDR2 FQDESV (reference sequence). V shed 4 bases and J 8 bases; nucleotides not matched to a gene: 11. The CDR3 sequence is 17 residues long. CDR3 nucleotide sequence: TGTGCCAGCAGCTCGGGACTAGCGGGGACCCGAGGATATGAGCAGTTCTTC. This codes for CASSSGLAGTRGYEQFF.

In its sample, this clonotype was seen a few times. The gene calls are TRBV7-9 and TRBJ2-7, with 11 bases matching TRBD2. Trimming took 3 bases from V and 1 from J; bases not matched to a gene: 8. CDR1 is SEHNR and CDR2 is FQNEAQ in the germline V gene (reference sequence). The CDR3 is 17 amino acids. The chain's CDR3 is CASSFGTSGRFSYEQYF. CDR3 nucleotides: TGTGCCAGCAGCTTCGGGACTAGCGGCCGCTTTTCCTACGAGCAGTACTTC. The full variable domain, its missing parts supplied by reference TRBV7-9 and TRBJ2-7, is DTGVSQNPRHKITKRGQNVTFRCDPISEHNRLYWYRQTLGQGPEFLTYFQNEAQLEKSRLLSDRFSAERPKGSFSTLEIQRTEQGDSAMYLCASSFGTSGRFSYEQYFGPGTRLTVT.

This clonotype was seen a handful of times. This chain links TRBV25-1 with TRBJ1-4; perhaps TRBD1 as D (6 bases). Germline-derived CDR1 and CDR2 are MGHDK and SYGVNS. The CDR3 totals 12 residues. V was shortened by 8 bases and J by 5 bases, with 9 bases between the two germline ends. CDR3 bases: TGTGCCAGCGGGACACCGAATGAAAAACTGTTTTTT. As protein: CASGTPNEKLFF.

This clonotype showed up just a few times. The chain employs TRBV24-1 and TRBJ1-5; D remains unclear. The germline CDR1 and CDR2 sequences are KGHDR and SFDVKD. V lost 3 bases to trimming and J lost 4 bases, with 12 bases between them. The CDR3 runs to 15 residues. The DNA of the CDR3 is TGTGCCACCAGTGATCCCCGGGAGATTAATCAGCCCCAGCATTTT. The encoded protein is CATSDPREINQPQHF.

CDR3 DNA: TGCGCCAGCAGCTTGGGACTAGCGGTAAACACAGATACGCAGTATTTT. It specifies CASSLGLAVNTDTQYF. The genes are TRBV5-1 and TRBJ2-3; TRBD2 agrees at 9 bases. CDR1 SGHRS and CDR2 YFSETQ come from the germline V gene. V shed 0 bases and J 2 bases; nucleotides not matched to a gene: 4. CDR3 length equals 16 residues.